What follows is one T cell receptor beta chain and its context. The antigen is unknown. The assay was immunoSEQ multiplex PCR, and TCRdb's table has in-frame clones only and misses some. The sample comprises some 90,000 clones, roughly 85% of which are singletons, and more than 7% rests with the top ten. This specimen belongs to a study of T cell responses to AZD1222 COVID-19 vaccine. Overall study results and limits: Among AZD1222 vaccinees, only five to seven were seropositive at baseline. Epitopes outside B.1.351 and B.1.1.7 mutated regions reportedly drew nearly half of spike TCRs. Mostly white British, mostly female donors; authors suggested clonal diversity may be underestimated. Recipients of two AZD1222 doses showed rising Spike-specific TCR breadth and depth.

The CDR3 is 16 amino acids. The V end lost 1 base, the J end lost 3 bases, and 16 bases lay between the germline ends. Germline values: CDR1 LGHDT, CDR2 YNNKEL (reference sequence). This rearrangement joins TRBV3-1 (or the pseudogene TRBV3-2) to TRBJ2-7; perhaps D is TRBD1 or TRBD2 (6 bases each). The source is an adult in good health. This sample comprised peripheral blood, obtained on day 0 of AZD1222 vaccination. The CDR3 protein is CASSQGISGAGYEQYF. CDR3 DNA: TGTGCCAGCAGCCAAGGAATATCGGGGGCCGGCTACGAGCAGTACTTC.